A selection of T cell receptor beta chains follows, all from one sample in a study of neurological immune-mediated disorders. TCRdb re-analysed the 5' RACE reads in MiXCR, keeping a single row per CDR3 protein. The sample has about 52,000 distinct CDR3 sequences, around 3.6% seen once. Sequencing input: PBMCs. The receptors were gathered from a man aged 30-40 years with multiple sclerosis. Each CDR3 is given with its conserved first and last residue. A D gene is named only where the DNA matches it firmly. Sizes are listed as how often the clone was seen (once, few, many) or a class if it is expanded.

j_call v_call d_call clone_size cdr3_aa cdr3_nt
TRBJ1-1 TRBV6-1 NA many CASSEWLGGTEAFF TGTGCCAGCAGTGAATGGCTTGGGGGCACTGAAGCTTTCTTT
TRBJ2-1 TRBV12-3/TRBV12-4 NA many CASSRRTASKVDSEQFF TGTGCCAGCAGTCGTCGGACAGCTAGTAAGGTGGATAGTGAGCAGTTCTTC
TRBJ2-7 TRBV20-1 TRBD1 many CSARPGTGGNYEQYF TGCAGTGCTAGGCCCGGGACAGGGGGGAACTACGAGCAGTACTTC
TRBJ2-7 TRBV11-1 NA many CASSTRFKGSRYEQYF TGTGCCAGCAGCACCCGTTTTAAGGGAAGTCGCTACGAGCAGTACTTC
TRBJ1-5 TRBV7-9 NA many CASSLATHENQPQNF TGTGCCAGCAGCTTAGCAACCCACGAGAATCAGCCCCAGAATTTT
TRBJ2-3 TRBV7-8 TRBD1 many CASSPRQGRGTDTQYF TGTGCCAGCAGCCCCAGACAGGGTAGAGGCACAGATACGCAGTATTTT
TRBJ2-3 TRBV20-1 TRBD2 many CSAPLAAGTDTQYF TGCAGCGCCCCACTAGCGGCGGGGACAGATACGCAGTATTTT
TRBJ2-1 TRBV5-1 NA many CASSLATGGGAYNEQFF TGCGCCAGCAGCTTGGCGACAGGCGGGGGTGCCTACAATGAGCAGTTCTTC
TRBJ1-1 TRBV5-6 NA many CASSYGTSTEAFF TGTGCCAGCAGCTATGGGACGAGCACTGAAGCTTTCTTT
TRBJ2-6 TRBV9 NA many CASSVETSLPAGANVLTF TGTGCCAGCAGCGTAGAGACCAGCCTCCCAGCCGGGGCCAACGTCCTGACTTTC
TRBJ2-2 TRBV7-9 TRBD1 many CASSRTGDGELFF TGTGCCAGCAGCAGGACAGGGGACGGGGAGCTGTTTTTT
TRBJ2-7 TRBV14 TRBD1 many CASSTERRTGGREQYF TGTGCCAGCAGCACCGAACGTCGGACAGGGGGACGCGAGCAGTACTTC
TRBJ1-2 TRBV18 TRBD1 many CASSPGTVDGYTF TGTGCCAGCTCACCCGGGACAGTTGATGGCTACACCTTC
TRBJ2-2 TRBV3-1 TRBD1 many CASSPRDRVTGELFF TGTGCCAGCAGCCCCCGGGACAGGGTCACCGGGGAGCTGTTTTTT
TRBJ1-4 TRBV4-1 NA many CASSQGRPLGIEKLFF TGCGCCAGCAGCCAAGGGAGGCCTCTGGGCATTGAAAAACTGTTTTTT
TRBJ2-7 TRBV9 NA many CASSAVWDPNSYEQYF TGTGCCAGCAGCGCAGTCTGGGACCCTAACTCCTACGAGCAGTACTTC
TRBJ2-5 TRBV4-1 TRBD1 few CASSPSSTGDRETQYF TGCGCCAGCAGCCCCTCCTCAACAGGGGATCGGGAGACCCAGTACTTC
TRBJ2-5 TRBV14 NA many CASSQKGGETQYF TGTGCCAGCAGCCAGAAAGGGGGGGAGACCCAGTACTTC
TRBJ1-2 TRBV27 NA many CASSFKHRETNYGYTF TGTGCCAGCAGTTTTAAGCACAGGGAGACCAACTATGGCTACACCTTC
TRBJ1-5 TRBV28 NA few CASSLPMHFLGVDNQPQNF TGTGCCAGCAGTTTACCGATGCACTTTCTCGGGGTTGACAATCAGCCCCAGAATTTT
TRBJ1-2 TRBV10-3 NA many CAISGTDKNYGYTF TGTGCCATCAGTGGGACAGACAAAAACTATGGCTACACCTTC
TRBJ2-7 TRBV12-3/TRBV12-4 NA many CASSFGGLYEQYF TGTGCCAGCAGTTTTGGGGGTCTCTACGAGCAGTACTTC
TRBJ2-1 TRBV5-1 NA many CASSPGEDEQFF TGCGCCAGCAGCCCTGGTGAGGATGAGCAGTTCTTC
TRBJ2-7 TRBV5-1 TRBD1 many CASSLIPGGSYEQYF TGCGCCAGCAGCTTGATTCCAGGGGGCTCCTACGAGCAGTACTTC
TRBJ2-1 TRBV7-2 NA many CASSFSPNNEQFF TGTGCCAGCAGCTTCAGTCCAAACAATGAGCAGTTCTTC
TRBJ2-7 TRBV3-1 TRBD1 many CASSGADRGVYEQYF TGTGCCAGCTCCGGGGCGGACAGGGGTGTCTACGAGCAGTACTTC
TRBJ1-1 TRBV20-1 NA many CSGSGGPTTEAFF TGCAGTGGGTCGGGGGGACCAACGACTGAAGCTTTCTTT
TRBJ1-1 TRBV3-1 NA many CASSQVGRVRTEAFF TGTGCCAGCAGCCAAGTGGGGAGGGTTCGGACTGAAGCTTTCTTT
TRBJ1-2 TRBV29-1 TRBD1 many CSASPGQGAGYTF TGCAGCGCGAGTCCGGGACAGGGGGCCGGCTACACCTTC
TRBJ1-1 TRBV6-6 NA many CASRYSAGGDTEAFF TGTGCCAGCAGGTACAGCGCGGGGGGAGACACTGAAGCTTTCTTT
TRBJ1-3 TRBV5-1 TRBD1 many CASSLDPTGAGNTIYF TGCGCCAGCAGCTTGGACCCGACAGGGGCTGGAAACACCATATATTTT
TRBJ2-3 TRBV7-9 TRBD1 few CASSIGQATDTQYF TGTGCCAGCAGCATCGGACAGGCCACAGATACGCAGTATTTT
TRBJ1-2 TRBV6-5 NA many CASSYHDSGDGYTF TGTGCCAGCAGTTACCACGACTCGGGGGATGGCTACACCTTC
TRBJ2-4 TRBV5-1 NA many CASSLDGTNNIQYF TGCGCCAGCAGCTTGGACGGGACAAATAACATTCAGTACTTC
TRBJ1-1 TRBV4-1 NA many CASSLIPPATEAFF TGCGCCAGCAGCTTGATCCCCCCGGCCACTGAAGCTTTCTTT
TRBJ2-3 TRBV5-1 NA many CASSLRGSYTDTQYF TGCGCCAGCAGCTTACGGGGGTCCTACACAGATACGCAGTATTTT
TRBJ2-7 TRBV27 TRBD1 many CASSPPWIRGFNEQYF TGTGCCAGCTCCCCCCCTTGGATCAGGGGGTTCAACGAGCAGTACTTC
TRBJ1-5 TRBV7-2 NA many CASSPYAGYSNQPQHF TGTGCCAGCAGCCCCTATGCTGGTTATAGCAATCAGCCCCAGCATTTT
TRBJ2-7 TRBV12-3/TRBV12-4 TRBD1 few CASSLRDSPSSYEQYF TGTGCCAGCAGTTTAAGGGACAGTCCGAGCTCATACGAGCAGTACTTC
TRBJ1-1 TRBV5-1 NA many CASSGLQGNTEAFF TGCGCCAGCAGCGGCCTGCAGGGGAACACTGAAGCTTTCTTT
TRBJ1-5 TRBV10-3 NA many CAISAGTDQPQHF TGTGCCATCAGTGCAGGGACGGATCAGCCCCAGCATTTT
TRBJ2-1 TRBV29-1 TRBD2 many CSATSGRYNEQFF TGCAGCGCGACTAGCGGGAGATACAATGAGCAGTTCTTC
TRBJ1-1 TRBV5-1 NA many CASSSRANTEAFF TGCGCCAGCAGCTCGAGAGCGAACACTGAAGCTTTCTTT
TRBJ2-1 TRBV20-1 TRBD2 many CSATGLAVKADYNEQFF TGCAGTGCTACCGGACTAGCGGTCAAAGCTGACTACAATGAGCAGTTCTTC
TRBJ2-2 TRBV11-2 NA few CASSFPSGTNTGELFF TGTGCCAGCAGCTTCCCCTCAGGGACGAACACCGGGGAGCTGTTTTTT